The T cell receptor (beta chain) described here comes from a study of immune evolution from preneoplasia to lung adenocarcinoma. Study-wide background: HLA loss of heterozygosity: about 7% AIS, around 16% MIA, roughly 35% ADC, none AAH. General study results and limits: Later-stage lesions appeared to have more T cells, more diversity, less clonality. Top clone frequencies peaked in normal lung, apparently declining through invasive adenocarcinoma.

The repertoire was sequenced with immunoSEQ multiplex PCR; TCRdb's copy has only in-frame clones and lacks some. The repertoire includes about 9,600 clones, around 82% of them detected once, and around 5% sits in the top ten. Germline values: CDR1 PRHDT, CDR2 FYEKMQ (reference sequence). There are 19 residues in the CDR3. V was pared by 5 bases and J by 4 bases, with 24 bases between. This clone has only one observation. Its antigen is not known. Sequences were obtained from FFPE minimally invasive lung adenocarcinoma tissue. The chain has TRBV13 and TRBJ2-6, with D perhaps assigned TRBD1 or TRBD2 (5 bases each). This receptor was taken from a person aged 70 to 85 with lung adenocarcinoma. CDR3 protein: CASSLRQSGSAFGANVLTF. CDR3 sequence (DNA): TGTGCCAGCAGCCTTCGACAGTCGGGATCCGCCTTCGGGGCCAACGTCCTGACTTTC.